The source of this TCR beta chain is a study of human T cells and chemical hapten exposure. Study results and limitations: Among TCRs, those above 1 in 1000 frequency were unaffected by DPC sensitization.

J was trimmed by 3 bases and V by 2 bases; bases with no gene match: 4. CDR1 MNHEY and CDR2 SMNVEV come from the germline V gene (reference sequence). The CDR3 runs to 15 residues. In its sample, this clonotype was seen a few times. As yet, its antigen is unknown. TCRdb itself ran the RACE reads through MiXCR, one entry per CDR3 protein. The sample has more than 150,000 distinct CDR3 sequences; approximately 29% are singletons. Sample time point: pre-sensitization, week 0. Noted treatment: therapeutic diphenylcyclopropenone sensitization with weekly scalp DPC. Non-pregnant alopecia patients aged 18 to 70, suitable for DPC therapy.

V usage is TRBV27 and J usage is TRBJ2-7, with 10 bases aligning to TRBD1. The sequence was obtained from a woman aged 25 to 39 with alopecia areata. Some clones in this sample may be carry-over from other donors' samples. The sequenced sample was whole blood, obtained in connection with sensitization to the hapten diphenylcyclopropenone (DPC). CDR3 loop: CASSLEGDRGYEQYF. The CDR3, as DNA: TGTGCCAGCAGTTTAGAGGGGGACAGGGGCTACGAGCAGTACTTC.